These T cell receptor beta chains were read from a single sample in a study of cytomegalovirus exposure and HLA in healthy donors. Data came from immunoSEQ multiplex PCR; TCRdb stores just in-frame clones and leaves some out. The profile shows 150,000 to 200,000 clones, approximately 85% of them singletons. The sequenced sample was PBMCs. All receptors come from a young man in good health and CMV-seropositive. Each CDR3 is given with its conserved first and last residue. D genes are given only for firm matches. Size tells how often a clone was seen (once, few, many) or the class of an expanded clone, and some rows leave it out.

>TRBV27|few|TRBJ1-1|TRBD1
CASSLSRDRLAEAFF
TGTGCCAGCAGTTTATCAAGGGACAGATTGGCTGAAGCTTTCTTT
>TRBV7-8|once|TRBJ2-7|TRBD2
CASSLVLAGGLDSYEQYF
TGTGCCAGCAGCTTAGTACTAGCGGGGGGGCTGGACTCCTACGAGCAGTACTTC
>TRBV5-1|.|TRBJ2-7|TRBD1
CASRMTGASYEQYF
TGCGCCAGCAGGATGACAGGGGCTAGCTACGAGCAGTACTTC
>TRBV19|few|TRBJ2-2|.
CASSILSGGELFF
TGTGCCAGTAGTATATTGAGCGGCGGGGAGCTGTTTTTT
>TRBV25-1|.|TRBJ1-2|.
CASSAGQPLSGYTF
TGTGCCAGCAGTGCCGGACAGCCCCTAAGTGGCTACACCTTC
>TRBV7-2|.|TRBJ1-5|TRBD1
CASSLRTGDQPQHF
TGTGCCAGCAGCCTCCGTACAGGGGATCAGCCCCAGCATTTT
>TRBV7-2|.|TRBJ2-1|.
CASSLGRGSEQFF
TGTGCCAGCAGCTTAGGCAGGGGTTCTGAGCAGTTCTTC
>TRBV7-9|.|TRBJ1-1|TRBD1
CASSSPNTGGSAFF
TGTGCCAGCAGCTCGCCGAACACAGGGGGCTCAGCTTTCTTT
>TRBV5-1|.|TRBJ2-7|TRBD1
CASSLGGTGSSYEQYF
TGCGCCAGCAGCTTGGGAGGGACAGGGAGCTCCTACGAGCAGTACTTC
>TRBV5-1|.|TRBJ2-7|.
CASSFTGDSYEQYF
TGCGCCAGCAGCTTTACAGGTGACTCCTACGAGCAGTACTTC
>TRBV21-1|.|TRBJ2-7|.
CASSKVGQGNEQYF
.
>TRBV15|.|TRBJ1-2|TRBD1
CATRWTGERNGYTF
TGTGCCACCAGGTGGACAGGGGAGAGAAATGGCTACACCTTC
>TRBV4-2|.|TRBJ1-5|.
CASSQPGSSQPQHF
TGTGCCAGCAGCCAACCTGGTTCTAGTCAGCCCCAGCATTTT
>TRBV30|few|TRBJ1-4|TRBD1
CAWSASLGQGYEKLFF
TGTGCCTGGAGCGCCTCTTTGGGACAGGGCTATGAAAAACTGTTTTTT
>TRBV4-3|few|TRBJ2-7|TRBD2
CASSQRLAEAYEQYF
TGCGCCAGCAGCCAGAGACTAGCGGAGGCCTACGAGCAGTACTTC
>TRBV4-2|.|TRBJ2-2|TRBD2
CASSQGRDTGELFF
TGTGCCAGCAGCCAGGGGAGGGACACCGGGGAGCTGTTTTTT
>TRBV7-8|.|TRBJ2-7|TRBD2
CASRDTSGAYEQYF
TGTGCCAGCAGGGATACTAGCGGGGCCTACGAGCAGTACTTC
>TRBV10-3|.|TRBJ1-6|.
CAISYTGTNSPLHF
TGTGCCATCAGCTACACAGGGACGAATTCACCCCTCCACTTT
>TRBV5-6|.|TRBJ2-1|TRBD2
CASSLTSGGAWGAYNEQFF
TGTGCCAGCAGCTTGACTAGCGGGGGGGCCTGGGGGGCATACAATGAGCAGTTCTTC
>TRBV5-1|.|TRBJ2-3|.
CASMVAGARDTQYF
TGCGCCAGCATGGTCGCGGGGGCGAGGGATACGCAGTATTTT
>TRBV6-5|.|TRBJ2-7|.
CASSYDQASSYEQYF
TGTGCCAGCAGTTACGATCAGGCGAGCTCCTACGAGCAGTACTTC
>TRBV9|once|TRBJ1-2|TRBD1
CASSDNQGADGYTF
TGTGCCAGCAGCGACAATCAGGGGGCGGATGGCTACACCTTC
>TRBV10-3|.|TRBJ2-1|TRBD2
CAISESSTSGSPGEQFF
TGTGCCATCAGTGAGTCATCTACTAGCGGGTCCCCGGGAGAGCAGTTCTTC
>TRBV6-5|.|TRBJ2-7|.
CASSYEGGSYEQYF
TGTGCCAGCAGTTACGAGGGAGGCTCCTACGAGCAGTACTTC
>TRBV4-3|.|TRBJ2-7|.
CASSQDRGGVYEQYF
TGCGCCAGCAGCCAAGATAGGGGGGGAGTATACGAGCAGTACTTC
>TRBV2|.|TRBJ2-2|TRBD2
CASTSRSLAGTNTGELFF
TGTGCCAGCACCAGCCGCTCTTTAGCGGGAACGAACACCGGGGAGCTGTTTTTT